The 4 T cell receptor beta chains below come from one sample, sequenced in a study of blood T cell repertoires in COVID-19 (dated by TCRdb to 2018 to 2021). Libraries were built with the immunoSEQ multiplex PCR assay. Sourced from immuneACCESS, this table was stored by TCRdb with only in-frame sequences that have V and J called. A share of the clones is absent; for the studies checked, an unresolved V gene accounts for under half, and the remainder has no known explanation. Recorded for this sample are fewer than 350,000 clones; more than 70% of them occurred a single time. Of the sample, 1.6% falls within the top ten clones. Sample: peripheral blood. The receptors here all came from a woman in her 30s with COVID-19, enrolled during active disease.

The chain recombines TRBV29-1 with TRBJ1-1; 8 positions match TRBD1. This CDR3 comprises 12 residues. The ends lost 7 bases at V and 4 bases at J; junction bases unmatched: 5. CDR1 is SQVTM and CDR2 is ANQGSEA in the germline V gene. CDR3 loop: CSAQGATTEAFF. The CDR3 coding sequence is TGCAGCGCTCAGGGGGCTACCACTGAAGCTTTCTTT.

The chain recombines TRBV5-8 with TRBJ1-2; D is ambiguous. Per the germline V gene, CDR1 is SGHTS and CDR2 is YDEGEE. The CDR3 is 13 amino acids. V was trimmed by 4 bases and J by 0 bases, leaving 7 bases between them. This chain's CDR3 is CASSRVTNYGYTF. The CDR3, as DNA: TGTGCCAGCAGCCGGGTGACTAACTATGGCTACACCTTC.

V and J are TRBV9 and TRBJ1-4; maybe TRBD1 (5 bases). Germline CDR1 reads SGDLS; CDR2 reads YYNGEE. Trimming removed 4 bases from V and 0 bases from J, with 10 bases in between. The CDR3 runs to 15 residues. CDR3 sequence reads: CASSQGPTTNEKLFF. The CDR3 coding sequence is TGTGCCAGCAGCCAGGGCCCTACAACTAATGAAAAACTGTTTTTT. Supplemented by reference TRBV9 and TRBJ1-4, the full variable domain reads DSGVTQTPKHLITATGQRVTLRCSPRSGDLSVYWYQQSLDQGLQFLIQYYNGEERAKGNILERFSAQQFPDLHSELNLSSLELGDSALYFCASSQGPTTNEKLFFGSGTQLSVL.

This clone has only one observation. V and J are TRBV19 and TRBJ1-5; D remains ambiguous. Germline loops: CDR1 LNHDA, CDR2 SQIVND (reference sequence). The CDR3 sequence is 15 residues long. Trimming took 4 bases from V and 2 from J, leaving 12 bases between them. This CDR3 reads CASSSESRGNQPQHF. The CDR3 nucleotides are TGTGCCAGTAGTAGTGAAAGCCGGGGCAATCAGCCCCAGCATTTT.